One and the same sample provided the 15 T cell receptor beta chains below, sequenced in a study of beta chain features in type 1 diabetes. General study results and limits: Shorter TCRB CDR3s, moderately but significantly so, marked every one of the four CD4+ subsets in Type 1 diabetes patients.

Reverse transcribing all isolated RNA meant expressed TCRB transcripts were sequenced. The assay was immunoSEQ multiplex PCR, and TCRdb's table has in-frame clones only and misses some. The sample has around 280,000 clones; 15% are singletons. Antigens of these TCRs are unknown. The sequenced sample consisted of naive CD4+ T cells from blood. The receptors here all came from a man aged 18 to 30 with type 1 diabetes.

V gene TRBV27 combines with J gene TRBJ2-3; D ambiguous. Trimming shortened V by 3 bases and J by 4 bases, and 8 bases separated the two germline ends. Germline V CDR1 and CDR2: MNHEY, SMNVEV (reference sequence). This CDR3 comprises 13 residues. The CDR3 sequence: CASSFRFADTQYF. DNA for the CDR3: TGTGCCAGCAGTTTCCGGTTCGCAGATACGCAGTATTTT.

The chain recombines TRBV10-3 with TRBJ2-5; the D gene is possibly TRBD2 (6 bases). This CDR3 spans 15 amino acids. Germline V gene data show CDR1 as ENHRY and CDR2 as SYGVKD. V was trimmed by 2 bases and J by 2 bases, leaving 12 bases between them. The CDR3 spells CAISEEGGRQETQYF. As DNA, the CDR3 is TGTGCCATCAGTGAGGAGGGAGGCCGGCAAGAGACCCAGTACTTC.

This clone was found a few times. The chain employs TRBV19 and TRBJ1-1, with 7 bases lining up with TRBD1. CDR3 size: 13 residues. With V trimmed by 5 bases and J by 5 bases, 5 bases remained unmatched. Germline V gives CDR1 LNHDA, CDR2 SQIVND (reference sequence). CDR3 in amino acids: CASSDYRGTEAFF. The CDR3, as DNA: TGTGCCAGTAGTGATTACAGGGGAACTGAAGCTTTCTTT.

This clone has just a few counts. The V call is TRBV6-5, the J call TRBJ1-2; TRBD1 aligns across 10 bases. CDR1 MNHEY and CDR2 SVGAGI come from the germline V gene. The CDR3 covers 16 residues. V gave up 2 bases and J gave up 3 bases; unmatched junction bases: 6. CDR3 region: CASSYVPGQGYYGYTF. CDR3 bases: TGTGCCAGCAGTTACGTCCCGGGACAGGGGTACTATGGCTACACCTTC.

This clone was observed at least ten times. The V call is TRBV4-2, the J call TRBJ2-6, with TRBD2 identical over 9 bases. The V gene end was trimmed by 6 bases and the J gene end by 1 base; junction bases not matched to a gene: 4. Germline V lookup: CDR1 LGHNA, CDR2 YNFKEQ. This CDR3 contains 16 residues. The CDR3 protein is CASSRLAGSGANVLTF. In nucleotides, the CDR3 is TGTGCCAGCAGTCGGCTAGCGGGATCTGGGGCCAACGTCCTGACTTTC.

This clone was recorded a few times. The chain employs TRBV12-5 and TRBJ1-3, with 7 positions matching TRBD1. CDR3 length: 14 residues. Germline lookup yields CDR1 LGHNT and CDR2 FRNRAP. The V and J ends lost 6 bases and 2 bases, in that order; junction bases with no gene match: 4. In nucleotides, the CDR3 is TGTGCTAGTGGCTCGGGGACAGCTGGAAACACCATATATTTT. This codes for CASGSGTAGNTIYF.

The rearrangement joins TRBV18 to TRBJ2-5; the match to TRBD1 covers 7 bases. The V gene's germline CDR1 is KGHSH and CDR2 LQKENI. V lost 4 bases, J lost 5 bases, and 4 bases stayed unmatched. This CDR3 is built from 13 residues. The CDR3: CASSRTGRETQYF. DNA of the CDR3: TGTGCCAGCTCACGGACAGGCCGGGAGACCCAGTACTTC.

The chain recombines TRBV6-5 with TRBJ1-6; no firm D call. The length of the CDR3 is 15 residues. Germline loops: CDR1 MNHEY, CDR2 SVGAGI. V dropped 1 base and J dropped 9 bases, with 13 bases sitting between them. DNA of the CDR3: TGTGCCAGCAGTTACTTCCAGGTTGGAGGTTCACCCCTCCACTTT. Its translation: CASSYFQVGGSPLHF.

The genes are TRBV18 and TRBJ1-5, with D perhaps TRBD1 (5 bases). This CDR3 has 16 residues. V gave up 4 bases and J gave up 0 bases, with 13 bases separating them. The germline V gene encodes CDR1 KGHSH and CDR2 LQKENI. The CDR3 nucleotides are TGTGCCAGCTCACAGGTTTCGACAGTTAGCAATCAGCCCCAGCATTTT. Translating gives CASSQVSTVSNQPQHF.

The gene calls are TRBV13 and TRBJ1-1, with D possibly being TRBD1 (6 bases). Germline V gene data show CDR1 as PRHDT and CDR2 as FYEKMQ (reference sequence). With 3 bases removed from V and 10 bases from J, the gap between germline ends came to 15 bases. This CDR3 is 13 amino acids long. Written as DNA, the CDR3 is TGTGCCAGCAGCTTTACAGGGCTCCCAGGAGCTTTCTTT. The encoded protein is CASSFTGLPGAFF.

This chain connects TRBV4-2 to TRBJ2-1, with 7 bases matching TRBD2. The germline V gene has CDR1 LGHNA and CDR2 YNFKEQ. This CDR3 is 15 amino acids long. The ends lost 3 bases at V and 5 bases at J; junction bases unmatched: 7. The CDR3 region is CASSQGGLVDNEQFF. DNA of the CDR3: TGTGCCAGCAGCCAGGGGGGGTTAGTTGACAATGAGCAGTTCTTC.

This clone was counted only a few times. The chain's CDR3 is CASRRSSGSYEQYF. In DNA, the CDR3 is TGTGCCAGCAGACGTTCTAGCGGGTCCTACGAGCAGTACTTC. The chain uses TRBV6-5 and TRBJ2-7; 8 nucleotides align to TRBD2. In germline, CDR1 is MNHEY, CDR2 SVGAGI. V dropped 6 bases and J dropped 1; count of bases not matched to a gene: 5. The CDR3 covers 14 residues.

This clone was seen a handful of times. The chain couples TRBV2 to TRBJ2-6; tentative D call: TRBD2 (5 bases). Trimming stripped 2 bases from V and 5 bases from J, with 7 bases between. This CDR3 comprises 14 residues. Germline V gives CDR1 SNHLY, CDR2 FYNNEI. CDR3 in amino acids: CASSELARANVLTF. As DNA, the CDR3 is TGTGCCAGCAGTGAATTAGCGAGGGCCAACGTCCTGACTTTC.

This chain uses TRBV2 with TRBJ2-2; 7 positions agree with TRBD1. The CDR3 has 14 residues. With V trimmed by 6 bases and J by 2 bases, 3 bases remained unmatched. CDR1 SNHLY and CDR2 FYNNEI come from the germline V gene. Here the CDR3 reads CASRQGTNTGELFF. The CDR3 coding sequence is TGTGCCAGCAGACAGGGGACAAACACCGGGGAGCTGTTTTTT.

This clone was detected only a few times. The genes are TRBV28 and TRBJ1-2; 8 positions match TRBD1. There are 16 residues in the CDR3. Germline trimming cut 5 bases from V and 4 bases from J; bases unmatched to any gene: 12. CDR1 is MDHEN and CDR2 is SYDVKM in the germline V gene. CDR3 in DNA: TGTGCCAGCAGTCCACGGTGGACAGGGAAAAGCTATGGCTACACCTTC. Translating it yields CASSPRWTGKSYGYTF.